These T cell receptor beta chains were read from a single sample in a study of cytomegalovirus exposure and HLA in healthy donors. Clones were sequenced by immunoSEQ multiplex PCR, and TCRdb holds only the in-frame ones, with some missing. Of under 150,000 clones listed, roughly 60% were seen once; the top ten hold 2% to 3%. The sequencing input was PBMCs. Every receptor here comes from a woman between 40 and 50 years old in good health and CMV-seronegative. Both conserved end residues are part of each CDR3. The D gene is left open where the match is weak. Size is stated for part of the rows, as once, few or many counts, or as a class when the clone is expanded.

NA	TRBD2	TRBV2	TRBJ2-4	CASSLAGGVNIQYF	TGTGCCAGCAGCCTAGCGGGGGGGGTAAACATTCAGTACTTC
NA	NA	TRBV4-3	TRBJ1-2	CASSQDHRRYGYTF	TGCGCCAGCAGCCAAGATCACAGGCGCTATGGCTACACCTTC
once	NA	TRBV5-1	TRBJ1-6	CASSLSGFGSPLHF	TGCGCCAGCAGCTTGTCAGGGTTTGGTTCACCCCTCCACTTT
NA	TRBD1	TRBV30	TRBJ1-5	CAWGPSRTGYSNQPQHF	TGTGCCTGGGGCCCTTCTCGGACAGGGTATAGCAATCAGCCCCAGCATTTT
NA	NA	TRBV27	TRBJ1-1	CASRSWGAGTEAFF	TGTGCCAGCAGGTCCTGGGGTGCGGGAACTGAAGCTTTCTTT
NA	NA	TRBV6-5	TRBJ1-1	CASSYSLGPEAFF	TGTGCCAGCAGTTACTCGTTGGGGCCTGAAGCTTTCTTT
NA	NA	TRBV7-2	TRBJ1-1	CASSLDRRGTTEAFF	TGTGCCAGCAGCTTGGACAGAAGGGGTACCACTGAAGCTTTCTTT
NA	NA	TRBV9	TRBJ2-3	CASSVEAGKNTDTQYF	TGTGCCAGCAGCGTAGAAGCAGGGAAAAACACAGATACGCAGTATTTT
few	NA	TRBV30	TRBJ1-6	CAWSVVRSGRALHF	TGTGCCTGGAGTGTGGTCCGGTCCGGTCGAGCCCTCCACTTT
NA	TRBD2	TRBV5-1	TRBJ2-7	CASSLAGRGGLNYEQYF	TGCGCCAGCAGCTTGGCCGGACGGGGGGGCCTTAACTACGAGCAGTACTTC
once	NA	TRBV10-3	TRBJ1-2	CAISGNEVWGQYGYTF	TGTGCCATCAGTGGTAACGAGGTATGGGGGCAATATGGCTACACCTTC
NA	NA	TRBV6-1	TRBJ2-3	CASSATTPVTDTQYF	TGTGCCAGCAGCGCAACAACCCCAGTCACAGATACGCAGTATTTT
NA	TRBD2	TRBV5-1	TRBJ2-5	CASKAGGRETQYF	TGCGCCAGCAAGGCGGGGGGGCGCGAGACCCAGTACTTC
NA	TRBD1	TRBV18	TRBJ1-1	CASSLRGQGNTEAFF	TGTGCCAGCTCGCTACGTGGACAGGGGAACACTGAAGCTTTCTTT
NA	TRBD1	TRBV11-3	TRBJ1-4	CASSPRQGALKKLFF	TGTGCCAGCAGCCCCCGACAGGGAGCCCTAAAAAAACTGTTTTTT
NA	TRBD1	TRBV10-3	TRBJ2-7	CAISELGWGQGSNEQYF	TGTGCCATCAGTGAACTGGGTTGGGGACAGGGGAGCAACGAGCAGTACTTC
NA	NA	TRBV4-1	TRBJ1-2	CASSPAPEGSRGYTF	TGCGCCAGCAGCCCCGCACCGGAGGGAAGTAGAGGCTACACCTTC
NA	TRBD1	TRBV5-1	TRBJ1-2	CASSSGQGYGYTF	TGCGCCAGCAGCTCGGGACAGGGGTATGGCTACACCTTC
NA	TRBD1	TRBV19	TRBJ1-5	CASSIDYTGGNQPQHF	TGTGCCAGTAGTATAGATTATACAGGGGGCAATCAGCCCCAGCATTTT
NA	NA	TRBV7-9	TRBJ2-1	CAASGDNEQFF	TGTGCCGCCTCGGGGGACAATGAGCAGTTCTTC
NA	NA	TRBV5-6	TRBJ2-2	CASSFSHRQSTGELFF	TGTGCCAGCAGCTTTTCCCACCGACAGTCCACCGGGGAGCTGTTTTTT
NA	NA	TRBV6-1	TRBJ2-1	CASSAPNGGTAGEQFF	TGTGCCAGCAGTGCGCCTAACGGAGGGACAGCCGGTGAGCAGTTCTTC
NA	NA	TRBV30	TRBJ1-3	CAWSVRGGRSNTIYF	TGTGCCTGGAGTGTCAGGGGCGGTCGGTCCAACACCATATATTTT
NA	TRBD1	TRBV2	TRBJ1-6	CASRDRANSPLHF	TGTGCCAGCAGGGACAGGGCAAATTCACCCCTCCACTTT
NA	NA	TRBV25-1	TRBJ2-7	CASSRDTSYEQYF	TGTGCCAGCAGTCGGGACACCTCCTACGAGCAGTACTTC
few	NA	TRBV10-3	TRBJ2-7	CAISDQTGSYEQYF	TGTGCCATCAGTGACCAAACAGGGAGCTACGAGCAGTACTTC
NA	NA	TRBV5-1	TRBJ2-7	CASSYGDSYEQYF	TGCGCCAGCAGCTACGGAGACTCCTACGAGCAGTACTTC
NA	NA	TRBV27	TRBJ1-1	CASSNLLRGGAFF	TGTGCCAGCAGCAATCTTTTAAGGGGGGGAGCTTTCTTT
once	TRBD1	TRBV28	TRBJ1-1	CASSLWAQGRNTEAFF	TGTGCCAGCAGTTTATGGGCACAGGGGAGGAACACTGAAGCTTTCTTT
few	NA	TRBV5-4	TRBJ2-6	CASSLDRALANVLTF	TGTGCCAGCAGCTTGGACAGGGCCCTGGCCAACGTCCTGACTTTC
few	TRBD1	TRBV6-6	TRBJ2-7	CASSLYQGAVAYEQYF	TGTGCCAGCAGTTTGTACCAGGGGGCCGTCGCCTACGAGCAGTACTTC
NA	NA	TRBV4-3	TRBJ1-2	CASSQGPVSNYGYTF	TGCGCCAGCAGCCAAGGTCCAGTATCTAACTATGGCTACACCTTC
NA	NA	TRBV2	TRBJ1-4	CASSGAVTMNEKLFF	TGTGCCAGCAGTGGGGCAGTCACAATGAATGAAAAACTGTTTTTT
NA	TRBD1	TRBV30	TRBJ2-2	CAWSLGQGGGELFF	TGTGCCTGGAGCCTCGGACAGGGCGGCGGGGAGCTGTTTTTT